The clone carrying this T cell receptor (beta chain) was recorded only once. Amplification used 60 Vbeta primers and 13 Jbeta primers. This table comes from immunoSEQ multiplex PCR, and its TCRdb copy is limited to in-frame clones, with some not included. The sample yields 110,000 or so clones, 77% seen once. The data stem from a study of cytomegalovirus exposure and HLA in healthy donors. Nominally healthy donors provided the samples, though records likely missed some immune exposures. From germline, CDR1 is SEHNR and CDR2 FQNEAQ (reference sequence). The length of the CDR3 is 14 residues. V dropped 7 bases and J dropped 6; count of bases not matched to a gene: 3.

The sequence was obtained from a young man in good health and CMV-seropositive. The chain couples TRBV7-9 to TRBJ2-1; 13 bases are shared with TRBD2. The specimen was PBMCs. The CDR3 nucleotides read TGTGCCAGCATCGGGACTAGCGGGGCCAATGAGCAGTTCTTC. Translating it yields CASIGTSGANEQFF.